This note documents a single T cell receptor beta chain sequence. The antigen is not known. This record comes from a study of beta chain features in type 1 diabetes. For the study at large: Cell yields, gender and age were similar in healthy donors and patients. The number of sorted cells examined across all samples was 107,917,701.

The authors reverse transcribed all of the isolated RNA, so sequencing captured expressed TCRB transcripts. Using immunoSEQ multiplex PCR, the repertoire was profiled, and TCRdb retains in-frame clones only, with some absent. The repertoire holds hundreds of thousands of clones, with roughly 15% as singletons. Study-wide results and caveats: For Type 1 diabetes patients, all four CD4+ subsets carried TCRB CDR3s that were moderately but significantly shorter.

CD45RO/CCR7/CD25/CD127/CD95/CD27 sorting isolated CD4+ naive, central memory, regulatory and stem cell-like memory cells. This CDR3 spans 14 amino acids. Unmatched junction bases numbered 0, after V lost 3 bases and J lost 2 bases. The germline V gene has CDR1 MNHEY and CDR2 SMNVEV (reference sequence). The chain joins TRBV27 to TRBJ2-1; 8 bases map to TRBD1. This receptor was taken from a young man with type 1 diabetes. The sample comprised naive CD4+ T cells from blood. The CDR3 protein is CASSLDRAYNEQFF. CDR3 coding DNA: TGTGCCAGCAGTTTGGACAGGGCCTACAATGAGCAGTTCTTC.